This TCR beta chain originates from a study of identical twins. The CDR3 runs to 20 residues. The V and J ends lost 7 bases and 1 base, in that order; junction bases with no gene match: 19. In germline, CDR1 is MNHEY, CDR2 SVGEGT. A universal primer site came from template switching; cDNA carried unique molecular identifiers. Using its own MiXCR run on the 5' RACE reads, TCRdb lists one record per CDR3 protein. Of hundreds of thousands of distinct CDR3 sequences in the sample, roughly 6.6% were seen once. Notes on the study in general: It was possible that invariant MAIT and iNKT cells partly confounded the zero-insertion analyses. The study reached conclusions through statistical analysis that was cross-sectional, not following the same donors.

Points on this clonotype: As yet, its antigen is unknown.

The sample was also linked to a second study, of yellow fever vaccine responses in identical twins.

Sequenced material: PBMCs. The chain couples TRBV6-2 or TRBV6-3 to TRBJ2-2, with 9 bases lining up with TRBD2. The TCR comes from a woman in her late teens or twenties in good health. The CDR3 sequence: CASTYSGGGLAGENTGELFF. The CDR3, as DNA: TGTGCCAGCACCTATTCTGGAGGGGGATTAGCGGGAGAGAACACCGGGGAGCTGTTTTTT.